Following are 20 T cell receptor beta chains from one sample sequenced in a study of blood T cell repertoires in COVID-19. Profiled with immunoSEQ multiplex PCR; TCRdb holds only in-frame clones, not every one. The table has about 290,000 clones, around 85% seen once. Sequencing was performed on peripheral blood. The receptors were sampled from a woman between 45 and 65 years old with active or convalescent COVID-19.

V usage is TRBV5-1 and J usage is TRBJ2-7; 7 bases are a match to TRBD1. This CDR3 contains 13 residues. The junction had 8 bases not matched to a gene; V was cut back by 4 bases and J by 7 bases. Looked up from germline, CDR1 is SGHRS and CDR2 is YFSETQ. The CDR3 sequence is CASSRQGNWEQYF. The CDR3 DNA reads as TGCGCCAGCAGCAGACAGGGTAACTGGGAGCAGTACTTC.

The chain joins TRBV5-4 to TRBJ1-3; possible D gene TRBD1, 5 bases. Germline assignment: CDR1 SGHNT and CDR2 YYREEE (reference sequence). Trimming pared 0 bases from V and 0 bases from J, leaving 10 bases between. The CDR3 runs 16 residues. This chain's CDR3 is CASSLAGGFSGNTIYF. For the CDR3, the DNA is TGTGCCAGCAGCTTGGCCGGGGGGTTCTCTGGAAACACCATATATTTT.

The sample holds one count of this clone. CDR3 sequence reads: CAWRQGVNQPQHF. CDR3 DNA: TGTGCCTGGAGACAGGGGGTTAATCAGCCCCAGCATTTT. J is TRBJ1-5 and V is TRBV30, with 8 bases matching TRBD1. J lost 4 bases, V lost 3 bases, and 2 bases had no gene match. The CDR3 totals 13 residues. Germline values: CDR1 GTSNPN, CDR2 SVGIG (reference sequence).

The chain joins TRBV4-1 to TRBJ2-3; TRBD2 matches 9 bases. The CDR3 length is 15 residues. The germline V gene encodes CDR1 MGHRA and CDR2 YSYEKL. Losses at the gene ends were 5 bases for V and 4 bases for J; bases not matched to a gene: 7. The DNA for the CDR3 is TGCGCCAGCAGCTCCGCTAGCGGGACGCCAGATACGCAGTATTTT. Translated, it gives CASSSASGTPDTQYF.

The CDR3 sequence: CASSLTGGADTQYF. DNA of the CDR3: TGTGCCAGCAGCTTGACAGGAGGTGCAGATACGCAGTATTTT. The chain recombines TRBV11-2 with TRBJ2-3, with TRBD1 as a possible D gene (6 bases). V lost 3 bases, J lost 4 bases, and 11 bases lay in between. Germline V gene data show CDR1 as SGHAT and CDR2 as FQNNGV. This CDR3 has 14 residues.

This clone was counted a few times. The chain links TRBV5-4 to TRBJ1-4, with TRBD1 as a possible D gene (6 bases). Germline CDR1 reads SGHNT; CDR2 reads YYREEE (reference sequence). The V end lost 1 base, the J end lost 3 bases, and 10 bases lay between the germline ends. The CDR3 contains 15 residues. The chain's CDR3 is CASSLRGAANEKLFF. The CDR3 coding sequence is TGTGCCAGCAGCTTGCGGGGGGCGGCTAATGAAAAACTGTTTTTT. The full variable domain, with the rest looked up from reference TRBV5-4 and TRBJ1-4, is ETGVTQSPTHLIKTRGQQVTLRCSSQSGHNTVSWYQQALGQGPQFIFQYYREEENGRGNFPPRFSGLQFPNYSSELNVNALELDDSALYLCASSLRGAANEKLFFGSGTQLSVL.

Written as DNA, the CDR3 is TGCGCCAGCAGCCAAGATCTTCTAGCGGGAGGTTTCTCCTACAATGAGCAGTTCTTC. Translating gives CASSQDLLAGGFSYNEQFF. The chain recombines TRBV4-1 with TRBJ2-1, with 11 bases aligning to TRBD2. The trim removed 0 bases at V and 0 bases at J, leaving 7 bases unmatched. Per germline, CDR1 MGHRA and CDR2 YSYEKL. This CDR3 comprises 19 residues.

J is TRBJ1-1 and V is TRBV28; D unresolved. The CDR3 contains 12 residues. The germline V gene encodes CDR1 MDHEN and CDR2 SYDVKM. V lost 6 bases to trimming and J lost 3 bases, with 8 bases between them. CDR3 nucleotide sequence: TGTGCCAGCAGGCGGCAGCACACTGAAGCTTTCTTT. It is translated as CASRRQHTEAFF.

The rearrangement uses TRBV28 and TRBJ1-2; 7 positions agree with TRBD1. Germline assignment: CDR1 MDHEN and CDR2 SYDVKM. J gave up 5 bases and V 9 bases, and 18 bases lay outside the gene matches. The CDR3 contains 16 residues. CDR3 in DNA: TGTGCCAGTACCATGACACAGGGGCGGAGACTTTATGGCTACACCTTC. This codes for CASTMTQGRRLYGYTF.

V gene TRBV5-6 combines with J gene TRBJ2-1; 11 bases agree with TRBD2. Unmatched junction bases numbered 9, after V lost 2 bases and J lost 5 bases. CDR3 size: 17 residues. Germline values: CDR1 SGHDT, CDR2 YYEEEE. The CDR3 bases are TGTGCCAGCAGCTTAGTTGGACTAGCGGGCGTAAACAATGAGCAGTTCTTC. Translated, it gives CASSLVGLAGVNNEQFF.

The rearrangement joins TRBV4-1 to TRBJ1-1; TRBD1 agrees at 12 bases. The J segment lost 4 bases and the V segment lost 8 bases, leaving 5 bases of the junction unmatched. The CDR3 contains 14 residues. Germline-derived CDR1 and CDR2 are MGHRA and YSYEKL. The CDR3 region is CASQRGQGATEAFF. In nucleotides, the CDR3 is TGCGCCAGCCAGAGGGGACAGGGGGCCACTGAAGCTTTCTTT.

The chain uses TRBV7-8 and TRBJ2-1; no definite D call. The V end was cut by 5 bases, the J end by 4 bases, with 18 bases between. CDR1 SGHVS and CDR2 FQNEAQ come from the germline V gene. CDR3 size: 16 residues. The CDR3 DNA reads TGTGCCAGCAGCCCAAGGTTGGGCAGTACTTACAATGAGCAGTTCTTC. Its translation is CASSPRLGSTYNEQFF.

The chain recombines TRBV28 with TRBJ1-1; D might be TRBD1 (6 bases). The CDR3 contains 19 residues. The V gene lost 2 bases and the J gene lost 6 bases, with 28 bases spanning the gap. The germline gives CDR1 MDHEN, CDR2 SYDVKM. The chain's CDR3 is CASSLIAGARYWERSEAFF. The CDR3 DNA follows: TGTGCCAGCAGTTTAATTGCAGGGGCGAGGTATTGGGAAAGATCTGAAGCTTTCTTT.

This chain links TRBV2 with TRBJ1-3; TRBD1 might be the D (5 bases). V lost 4 bases and J lost 4, with 5 bases in between. The CDR3 length is 12 residues. The germline V gene encodes CDR1 SNHLY and CDR2 FYNNEI. The CDR3, as DNA: TGTGCCAGCAGTGCAGGGGGAAACACCATATATTTT. Protein sequence: CASSAGGNTIYF.

This chain joins TRBV7-2 and TRBJ2-7, with D perhaps TRBD1 (5 bases). V lost 2 bases and J lost 6, with 14 bases in between. The germline CDR1 and CDR2 sequences are SGHTA and FQGNSA. The CDR3 totals 14 residues. Written as DNA, the CDR3 is TGTGCCAGCAGCTTAAGGGGCCGTTCTTCCGAGCAGTACTTC. This codes for CASSLRGRSSEQYF.

The DNA for the CDR3 is TGTGCCAGCAGCCGAAGCCTAACTAGCGGATCCTACGAGCAGTACTTC. Translation: CASSRSLTSGSYEQYF. J is TRBJ2-7 and V is TRBV3-1 (or the pseudogene TRBV3-2); TRBD2 matches 8 bases. J lost 1 base, V lost 4 bases, and 9 bases had no gene match. The V gene's germline CDR1 is LGHDT and CDR2 YNNKEL (reference sequence). The CDR3 covers 16 residues.

This chain connects TRBV5-5 to TRBJ1-4; D perhaps matches TRBD1 (6 bases). Germline V CDR1 and CDR2: SGHKS, YYEKEE (reference sequence). The CDR3 has 15 amino acids. Trimming removed 0 bases from V and 4 bases from J, with 10 bases in between. DNA of the CDR3: TGTGCCAGCAGCTTGGAGGACAGCCTTAATGAAAAACTGTTTTTT. Its translation: CASSLEDSLNEKLFF.

This clone has a single count. The chain couples TRBV24-1 to TRBJ2-3; TRBD1 aligns across 7 bases. Germline V gene sequence: CDR1 KGHDR, CDR2 SFDVKD. The CDR3 sequence is 15 residues long. J lost 4 bases, V lost 3 bases, and 6 bases had no gene match. The CDR3 nucleotides read TGTGCCACCAGTGATCTCAGACAGGGCGCAGATACGCAGTATTTT. This gives the protein CATSDLRQGADTQYF.

The chain couples TRBV30 to TRBJ2-1; no firm D call. Germline V gene sequence: CDR1 GTSNPN, CDR2 SVGIG (reference sequence). V shed 3 bases and J shed 6 bases, with 9 bases lying between them. The CDR3 sequence is 12 residues long. This chain's CDR3 is CAWRPQFNEQFF. The CDR3 DNA is TGTGCCTGGAGACCACAGTTCAATGAGCAGTTCTTC. The full variable domain, in which reference TRBV30 and TRBJ2-1 provide the parts outside the CDR3, is SQTIHQWPATLVQPVGSPLSLECTVEGTSNPNLYWYRQAAGRGLQLLFYSVGIGQISSEVPQNLSASRPQDRQFILSSKKLLLSDSGFYLCAWRPQFNEQFFGPGTRLTVL.

The CDR3 nucleotides are TGTGCCAGCAGTTTAAGTCTAGCGGGAGATTTTCAGTATTTT. Protein product: CASSLSLAGDFQYF. The V and J genes are TRBV27 and TRBJ2-3; 10 nucleotides agree with TRBD2. CDR1 is MNHEY, CDR2 SMNVEV, per germline (reference sequence). Trimming took 2 bases from V and 12 from J; bases not matched to a gene: 8. The CDR3 length is 14 residues.